The present entry profiles one TCR beta chain with its context. The data belong to a study of blood T cell repertoires in COVID-19. About the study: The samples span acute and convalescent COVID-19 from the United States, Italy and Spain. Nucleic acid was either cDNA or gDNA, and it came from T cells, B-cell-depleted T cells, or PBMCs.

How the authors handled the data: Estimates of nucleated cell counts were drawn from the amplification of reference gene primers. Only in-frame clones appear in the TCRdb table, and some are missing; sequencing was by immunoSEQ multiplex PCR. For V, J and clone size, that table is used; D and trimming come from the DNA. The sample lists about 220,000 clones, roughly 87% seen once, with 1.9% in the top ten. V was shortened by 0 bases and J by 0 bases, with 8 bases between the two germline ends. This CDR3 is 15 amino acids long. CDR1 MNHEY and CDR2 SVGAGI come from the germline V gene. This clonotype was sampled from a man aged 35 to 55 with active or convalescent COVID-19. This chain connects TRBV6-5 to TRBJ1-1; D is unclear. Material: peripheral blood. As DNA, the CDR3 is TGTGCCAGCAGTTACTCGAGGGAGTTGAACACTGAAGCTTTCTTT. It codes for CASSYSRELNTEAFF.